The rows below give T cell receptor beta chains drawn from one sample of a study of a mutant IDH1 vaccine in newly diagnosed glioma. Their cognate antigens are unknown. The protocol was immunoSEQ multiplex PCR, while the TCRdb copy is restricted to in-frame clones and leaves out a portion. The table shows 31,000 or so clones, with roughly 78% occurring only once. The sample was PBMCs, taken from a glioma patient whose treatment included an IDH1 peptide vaccine. These receptors were collected from a man under 40 with glioma. Both conserved end residues are part of each CDR3. Each record gives: J gene, V gene, clone size, D gene, CDR3 length, CDR3 DNA, CDR3 protein. D genes are given only for firm matches. Size values are once, few and many counts, or a class for expanded clones, and some rows have none.

>TRBJ1-4|TRBV21-1|once|-|17
TGTGCCAGCAGCAAACATAGGACAGCTTCAACTAATGAAAAACTGTTTTTT
CASSKHRTASTNEKLFF
>TRBJ2-6|TRBV28|-|-|16
TGTGCCAGCAGTTCTCCGGGACGGGATGGGGCCAACGTCCTGACTTTC
CASSSPGRDGANVLTF
>TRBJ1-1|TRBV7-2|-|-|12
TGTGCCAGCAGCCTGATGAACACTGAAGCTTTCTTT
CASSLMNTEAFF
>TRBJ2-7|TRBV5-1|-|-|13
TGCGCCAGCAGCTTGGGCCCTACGTACGAGCAGTACTTC
CASSLGPTYEQYF
>TRBJ1-2|TRBV6-1|-|TRBD1|15
TGTGCCAGCAGTGAAAACAGGGGAGGGTTTGATGGCTACACCTTC
CASSENRGGFDGYTF
>TRBJ1-2|TRBV7-2|-|TRBD1|13
TGTGCCAGCAGCCTGGACAGGGGAAAGGGCTACACCTTC
CASSLDRGKGYTF
>TRBJ2-7|TRBV28|once|-|11
TGTGCCAGCAGCGAGAACTACGAGCAGTACTTC
CASSENYEQYF
>TRBJ2-7|TRBV15|-|TRBD1|13
TGTGCCACCAGCGAGGGACAGGGCGATAGGCAGTACTTC
CATSEGQGDRQYF
>TRBJ2-7|TRBV7-9|-|TRBD1|14
TGTGCCAGCAGCCCCGGGACAGGGAACTACGAGCAGTACTTC
CASSPGTGNYEQYF
>TRBJ2-7|TRBV5-1|-|-|14
TGCGCCAGCAGCTTCCGGGACGGGGGCTACGAGCAGTACTTC
CASSFRDGGYEQYF
>TRBJ1-1|TRBV18|few|-|12
TGTGCCAGCACCTCACAGGGTACTGAAGCTTTCTTT
CASTSQGTEAFF
>TRBJ1-1|TRBV14|-|-|12
TGTGCCAGCAGCCTTGAACAGGGTATGGCTTTCTTT
CASSLEQGMAFF
>TRBJ2-5|TRBV20-1|-|-|11
TGCAGTGCCGAGGGGGGCGAGACCCAGTACTTC
CSAEGGETQYF
>TRBJ1-5|TRBV10-3|-|TRBD1|15
TGTGCCATCAGCGAGGGACAGGGTAGCAATCAGCCCCAGCATTTT
CAISEGQGSNQPQHF
>TRBJ1-5|TRBV6-4|few|TRBD1|16
TGTGCCAGCAGTGATAGACAGGGGGCCTTGAATCAGCCCCAGCATTTT
CASSDRQGALNQPQHF
>TRBJ2-5|TRBV18|-|-|14
TGTGCCAGCTCACCTGGGGCCAGCCAAGAGACCCAGTACTTC
CASSPGASQETQYF
>TRBJ2-3|TRBV5-1|-|-|14
TGCGCCAGCAGCTTGGTAGGCGAGTCGGATACGCAGTATTTT
CASSLVGESDTQYF
>TRBJ1-5|TRBV4-3|-|-|17
TGCGCCAGCAGCCAAGAACTGATCAAAGCTGATAATCAGCCCCAGCATTTT
CASSQELIKADNQPQHF
>TRBJ2-2|TRBV6-5|-|TRBD1|15
TGTGCCAGCAGTCAATGGACAGGGAGCGCCGGGGAGCTGTTTTTT
CASSQWTGSAGELFF
>TRBJ1-4|TRBV5-1|-|-|15
TGCGCCAGCAGCTTCAGGAGGGCTACTAATGAAAAACTGTTTTTT
CASSFRRATNEKLFF
>TRBJ1-5|TRBV6-1|-|-|14
TGTGCCAGCAGCCACAGGGTTAGCAATCAGCCCCAGCATTTT
CASSHRVSNQPQHF
>TRBJ1-5|TRBV6-1|-|-|13
TGTGCCAGCAACGACGGTTCTCTAACGCCCCAGCATTTT
CASNDGSLTPQHF
>TRBJ2-7|TRBV5-1|-|-|13
TGCGCCAGCAGGAGAGACAGCTCCTACGAGCAGTACTTC
CASRRDSSYEQYF
>TRBJ2-1|TRBV5-1|-|-|14
TGCGCCAGCAGCTTGGGGGTGGGGAGCAATGAGCAGTTCTTC
CASSLGVGSNEQFF
>TRBJ2-7|TRBV11-2|-|-|16
TGTGCCAGCAGCTGGACAGTACCAGAAATTACCTACGAGCAGTACTTC
CASSWTVPEITYEQYF
>TRBJ2-2|TRBV7-2|-|-|15
TGTGCCAGCCCCTCGGCAGGGTTGATAACCGGGGAGCTGTTTTTT
CASPSAGLITGELFF
>TRBJ2-7|TRBV4-1|-|-|14
TGCGCCAGCAGCCTAGAGCGGGACAACTACGAGCAGTACTTC
CASSLERDNYEQYF
>TRBJ2-7|TRBV18|few|-|14
TGTGCCAGCTCATCGGGACGTTATGCCCTCGAGCAGTACTTC
CASSSGRYALEQYF
>TRBJ1-5|TRBV14|few|-|13
TGTGCCAGCAGCCCATCGACTTGGCAGCCCCAGCATTTT
CASSPSTWQPQHF
>TRBJ2-3|TRBV10-1|-|-|12
TGCGCCAGCAGTGGGTCGGGAGATACGCAGTATTTT
CASSGSGDTQYF
>TRBJ2-7|TRBV6-5|-|TRBD2|15
TGTGCCAGCAGTTCCTTAGCGGGGGGCCCCTACGAGCAGTACTTC
CASSSLAGGPYEQYF
>TRBJ1-2|TRBV6-1|-|-|12
TGTGCCAGCAGTATTCTTAACTATGGCTACACCTTC
CASSILNYGYTF